The rows below give T cell receptor beta chains drawn from one sample of a study of cytomegalovirus exposure and HLA in healthy donors. Sequenced by immunoSEQ multiplex PCR; TCRdb stores in-frame clones only, minus some. The data hold fewer than 140,000 clones, with just over 70% observed a single time. The sequenced material came from PBMCs. These receptors all stem from a boy aged 10-17 years in good health and CMV-seronegative. Each CDR3 is given with its conserved first and last residue. The D gene is left open where the match is weak.

j_call | v_call | d_call | cdr3_aa | cdr3_nt
TRBJ1-5 | TRBV5-5 | TRBD1 | CASSSAPGQIIQPQHF | TGTGCCAGCAGCTCGGCACCGGGACAGATAATTCAGCCCCAGCATTTT
TRBJ2-3 | TRBV20-1 | - | CSATLADTQYF | TGCAGTGCAACTCTCGCAGATACGCAGTATTTT
TRBJ1-4 | TRBV2 | TRBD1 | CASNPGTGVEKLFF | TGTGCCAGCAATCCCGGGACAGGGGTGGAAAAACTGTTTTTT
TRBJ1-1 | TRBV28 | TRBD1 | CASSTGQAPNTEAFF | TGTGCCAGCAGTACAGGACAGGCGCCCAACACTGAAGCTTTCTTT
TRBJ2-5 | TRBV11-2 | - | CASSPRKAGQETQYF | TGTGCCAGCAGCCCTAGGAAAGCGGGCCAGGAGACCCAGTACTTC
TRBJ1-4 | TRBV13 | - | CASSSATNEKLFF | TGTGCCAGCAGCTCGGCAACTAATGAAAAACTGTTTTTT
TRBJ1-1 | TRBV2 | - | CASIRDTEAFF | TGTGCCAGCATCCGGGACACCGAAGCTTTCTTT
TRBJ1-6 | TRBV5-4 | - | CASSLRSRDSPLHF | TGTGCCAGCAGCTTGCGGAGTAGAGATTCACCCCTCCACTTT
TRBJ1-2 | TRBV7-9 | - | CASSLGAVPNYGYTF | TGTGCCAGCAGCTTAGGGGCTGTTCCTAACTATGGCTACACCTTC
TRBJ1-1 | TRBV7-9 | - | CASSSRGTEAFF | TGTGCCAGCAGCTCTAGGGGCACTGAAGCTTTCTTT
TRBJ2-7 | TRBV2 | TRBD2 | CASSRWTSGSNEQYF | TGTGCCAGCAGTCGCTGGACTAGCGGGAGCAACGAGCAGTACTTC